These 19 T cell receptor beta chains were sequenced from one sample in a study of chemoradiotherapy in HPV16-positive cancers. Profiled with immunoSEQ multiplex PCR; TCRdb holds only in-frame clones, not every one. The sample carries under 35,000 clones, over 90% recorded once. The sequences come from blood, collected from a patient who underwent chemoradiotherapy. The receptors originated from a human donor with HPV-associated anogenital cancer.

The chain combines TRBV7-3 with TRBJ2-3, with 8 bases that match TRBD2. Trimming cost V 6 bases and J 2 bases; bases outside gene matches: 7. Per the germline V gene, CDR1 is SGHTA and CDR2 is FQGTGA. The CDR3 sequence is 15 residues long. CDR3 in DNA: TGTGCCAGCAGTCGATCGGGACTAGACACAGATACGCAGTATTTT. It yields the protein CASSRSGLDTDTQYF. Complete variable domain (other parts from reference TRBV7-3 and TRBJ2-3): GAGVSQTPSNKVTEKGKYVELRCDPISGHTALYWYRQSLGQGPEFLIYFQGTGAADDSGLPNDRFFAVRPEGSVSTLKIQRTERGDSAVYLCASSRSGLDTDTQYFGPGTRLTVL.

CDR3 region: CASSIPLGPSGNTIYF. As DNA, the CDR3 is TGTGCCAGTAGTATACCCTTAGGACCCTCTGGAAACACCATATATTTT. The J gene is TRBJ1-3, the V gene TRBV19, with D unclear. V shed 2 bases and J shed 0 bases, with 11 bases lying between them. The length of the CDR3 is 16 residues. Germline V gene data show CDR1 as LNHDA and CDR2 as SQIVND (reference sequence).

J is TRBJ1-2 and V is TRBV2, with D possibly matching TRBD1 (6 bases). CDR1 is SNHLY and CDR2 is FYNNEI in the germline V gene. The CDR3 is made up of 13 amino acids. Trimming took off 7 bases at V and 5 bases at J, with 14 bases between the two ends. This CDR3 reads CASKLQGRYGYTF. The CDR3 DNA is TGTGCCAGCAAGTTACAGGGTCGGTATGGCTACACCTTC. The full variable domain, rest sourced from reference TRBV2 and TRBJ1-2, is EPEVTQTPSHQVTQMGQEVILRCVPISNHLYFYWYRQILGQKVEFLVSFYNNEISEKSEIFDDQFSVERPDGSNFTLKIRSTKLEDSAMYFCASKLQGRYGYTFGSGTRLTVV.

The chain carries TRBV29-1 and TRBJ2-7; D perhaps matches TRBD1 (6 bases). V lost 5 bases, J lost 0 bases, and 11 bases lay in between. The V gene's germline CDR1 is SQVTM and CDR2 ANQGSEA. The length of the CDR3 is 13 residues. CDR3 nucleotide sequence: TGCAGCGTTAAAACAGGGAGCTCCTACGAGCAGTACTTC. Its protein product is CSVKTGSSYEQYF.

This chain links TRBV5-4 with TRBJ2-7; TRBD1 matches at 8 bases. From germline, CDR1 is SGHNT and CDR2 YYREEE (reference sequence). This CDR3 has 17 residues. J lost 0 bases, V lost 0 bases, and 8 bases had no gene match. CDR3 sequence (DNA): TGTGCCAGCAGCTTGGGCCTACGACAGGGGACCTCCTACGAGCAGTACTTC. Its translation: CASSLGLRQGTSYEQYF.

V gene TRBV13 combines with J gene TRBJ2-7, with 10 bases identical to TRBD1. Germline assignment: CDR1 PRHDT and CDR2 FYEKMQ (reference sequence). CDR3 length equals 15 residues. With 3 bases clipped from V and 3 bases from J, the junction kept 5 bases outside the gene matches. CDR3 protein: CASSFSGTGVYEQYF. CDR3 bases: TGTGCCAGCAGCTTCTCCGGGACAGGGGTCTACGAGCAGTACTTC.

This chain connects TRBV28 to TRBJ2-3; 11 bases agree with TRBD2. The V gene end was trimmed by 4 bases and the J gene end by 4 bases; junction bases not matched to a gene: 4. This CDR3 has 15 residues. CDR1 is MDHEN, CDR2 SYDVKM, per germline. The CDR3 is CASSSSGRFPDTQYF. The DNA of the CDR3 is TGTGCCAGCAGTTCTAGCGGGAGGTTCCCAGATACGCAGTATTTT.

V and J are TRBV19 and TRBJ1-5; D remains ambiguous. The CDR3 loop spans 15 amino acids. Germline CDR1 and CDR2: LNHDA and SQIVND (reference sequence). Trimming removed 7 bases from V and 3 bases from J, with 16 bases in between. The CDR3: CASKWRLGYNQPQHF. CDR3 DNA: TGTGCCAGTAAATGGCGACTAGGGTACAATCAGCCCCAGCATTTT.

In this sample, this clone turned up once. The J gene is TRBJ2-7, the V gene TRBV4-1; D is ambiguous. Per the germline V gene, CDR1 is MGHRA and CDR2 is YSYEKL. The CDR3 consists of 15 residues. V gave up 0 bases and J gave up 0 bases, with 9 bases separating them. CDR3 sequence (DNA): TGCGCCAGCAGCCAAGATCTGGCCAGCTCCTACGAGCAGTACTTC. It specifies CASSQDLASSYEQYF.

This chain connects TRBV28 to TRBJ2-6; D call uncertain. Between the trimmed V and J ends, which lost 5 bases and 4 bases, there was a span of 12 bases. The CDR3 length is 15 residues. CDR1 and CDR2 from the germline V gene are MDHEN and SYDVKM. The chain's CDR3 is CASSALGIGANVLTF. The CDR3 DNA reads TGTGCCAGCAGTGCCCTTGGTATCGGGGCCAACGTCCTGACTTTC. Looking up the rest from reference TRBV28 and TRBJ2-6 gives the full variable domain: DVKVTQSSRYLVKRTGEKVFLECVQDMDHENMFWYRQDPGLGLRLIYFSYDVKMKEKGDIPEGYSVSREKKERFSLILESASTNQTSMYLCASSALGIGANVLTFGAGSRLTVL.

V gene TRBV18 combines with J gene TRBJ1-1; no reliable D call. Germline CDR1 KGHSH, CDR2 LQKENI. Trimming removed 6 bases from V and 7 bases from J, with 9 bases in between. The CDR3 totals 11 residues. The CDR3 loop is CASSLGIEAFF. As DNA, the CDR3 is TGTGCCAGCTCCCTGGGTATTGAAGCTTTCTTT.

The genes are TRBV9 and TRBJ1-2; 8 bases are shared with TRBD1. The germline CDR1 and CDR2 sequences are SGDLS and YYNGEE. This CDR3 contains 14 residues. Trimming cost V 6 bases and J 2 bases; bases outside gene matches: 6. The CDR3, as DNA: TGTGCCAGCAAAGGACAGGGTTCCAACTATGGCTACACCTTC. This gives the protein CASKGQGSNYGYTF.

The rearrangement uses TRBV2 and TRBJ2-5; D ambiguous. The CDR3 sequence is 14 residues long. Germline CDR1 SNHLY, CDR2 FYNNEI. V shed 10 bases and J shed 1 base, with 16 bases lying between them. The CDR3 loop reads CATAARAPQETQYF. The CDR3 DNA reads as TGTGCCACTGCGGCACGTGCTCCCCAAGAGACCCAGTACTTC.

The V and J genes are TRBV13 and TRBJ2-2; TRBD1 matches at 8 bases. The CDR3 covers 14 residues. CDR1 and CDR2 (germline): PRHDT, FYEKMQ (reference sequence). Losses at the gene ends were 4 bases for V and 6 bases for J; bases not matched to a gene: 4. The CDR3 nucleotides read TGTGCCAGCAGCTCAGACAGGGGCGCCGGGGAGCTGTTTTTT. Translated, it gives CASSSDRGAGELFF.

The chain recombines TRBV19 with TRBJ2-7; 8 bases match TRBD2. Germline CDR1 LNHDA, CDR2 SQIVND (reference sequence). V was pared by 7 bases and J by 0 bases, with 8 bases of the junction left unmatched. The CDR3 is 15 residues long. The CDR3 bases are TGTGCCAGTAAGGAGGGAGCGGGGGTCTCCTACGAGCAGTACTTC. Translating it yields CASKEGAGVSYEQYF.

The chain combines TRBV18 with TRBJ1-1; D is ambiguous. V lost 2 bases and J lost 1, with 5 bases in between. In germline, CDR1 is KGHSH, CDR2 LQKENI. This CDR3 has 13 amino acids. The CDR3 DNA sequence: TGTGCCAGCTCACCAACTAGGAACACTGAAGCTTTCTTT. Its protein product is CASSPTRNTEAFF. Filled out from reference TRBV18 and TRBJ1-1, the complete variable domain reads NAGVMQNPRHLVRRRGQEARLRCSPMKGHSHVYWYRQLPEEGLKFMVYLQKENIIDESGMPKERFSAEFPKEGPSILRIQQVVRGDSAAYFCASSPTRNTEAFFGQGTRLTVV.

The chain carries TRBV4-3 and TRBJ1-3; 10 nucleotides agree with TRBD1. Looked up from germline, CDR1 is LGHNA and CDR2 is YSLEER. Trimming removed 0 bases from V and 4 bases from J; junction bases left unmatched: 6. This CDR3 region has 17 residues. The CDR3 loop reads CASSQDVTGGSGNTIYF. Written as DNA, the CDR3 is TGCGCCAGCAGCCAAGACGTGACAGGGGGCTCCGGAAACACCATATATTTT.

The rearrangement links TRBV4-2 to TRBJ1-5, with 12 bases matching TRBD1. The CDR3 extends over 17 amino acids. J lost 5 bases, V lost 0 bases, and 5 bases had no gene match. Germline V gives CDR1 LGHNA, CDR2 YNFKEQ. The CDR3 DNA reads TGTGCCAGCAGCCAAGAGGTGGGACAGGGGGCTCATCAGCCCCAGCATTTT. Amino acids: CASSQEVGQGAHQPQHF.

The V call is TRBV7-2, the J call TRBJ2-4; D gene uncertain. The CDR3 sequence is 13 residues long. Trimming shortened V by 4 bases and J by 7 bases, and 11 bases separated the two germline ends. Germline V gene lookup returns CDR1 SGHTA and CDR2 FQGNSA. The CDR3 is CASSSSVGNIQYF. CDR3 DNA sequence: TGTGCCAGCAGCTCCTCCGTGGGGAACATTCAGTACTTC. The full variable domain, its missing parts supplied by reference TRBV7-2 and TRBJ2-4, is GAGVSQSPSNKVTEKGKDVELRCDPISGHTALYWYRQSLGQGLEFLIYFQGNSAPDKSGLPSDRFSAERTGGSVSTLTIQRTQQEDSAVYLCASSSSVGNIQYFGAGTRLSVL.